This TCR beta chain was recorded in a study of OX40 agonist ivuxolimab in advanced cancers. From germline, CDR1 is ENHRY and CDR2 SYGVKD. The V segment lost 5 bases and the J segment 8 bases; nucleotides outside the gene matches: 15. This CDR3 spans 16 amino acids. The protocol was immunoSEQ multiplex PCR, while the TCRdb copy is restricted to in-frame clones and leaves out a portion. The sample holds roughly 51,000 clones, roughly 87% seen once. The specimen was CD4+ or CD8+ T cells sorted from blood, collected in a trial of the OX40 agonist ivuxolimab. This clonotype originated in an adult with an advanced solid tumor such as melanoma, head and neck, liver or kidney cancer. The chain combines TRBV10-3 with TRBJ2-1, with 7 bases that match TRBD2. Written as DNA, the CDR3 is TGTGCCATCAGTTCCTCGGGACTACAGTTTATCGATGAGCAGTTCTTC. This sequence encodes CAISSSGLQFIDEQFF.